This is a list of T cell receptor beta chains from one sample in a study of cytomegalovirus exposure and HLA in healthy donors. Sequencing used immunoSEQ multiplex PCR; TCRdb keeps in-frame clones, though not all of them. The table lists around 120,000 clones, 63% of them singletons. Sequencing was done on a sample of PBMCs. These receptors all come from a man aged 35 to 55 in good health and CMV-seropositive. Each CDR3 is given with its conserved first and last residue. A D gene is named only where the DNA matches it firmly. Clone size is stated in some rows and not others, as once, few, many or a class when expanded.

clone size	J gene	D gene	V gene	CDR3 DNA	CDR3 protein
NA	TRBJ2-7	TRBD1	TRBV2	TGTGCCAGCAGTGAATCGGCGGACAGGGACTACGAGCAGTACTTC	CASSESADRDYEQYF
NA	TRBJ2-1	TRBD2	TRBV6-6	TGTGCCAGTACCACCGGGACTAGCGGTTACAATGAGCAGTTCTTC	CASTTGTSGYNEQFF
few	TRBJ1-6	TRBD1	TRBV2	TGTGCCAGCAGTGATCGGCAGGGGGGCTCCTATAATTCACCCCTCCACTTT	CASSDRQGGSYNSPLHF
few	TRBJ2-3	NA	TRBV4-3	TGCGCCAGCAGTGAAGGAGCGGGACAGGCAGATACGCAGTATTTT	CASSEGAGQADTQYF
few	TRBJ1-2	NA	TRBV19	TGTGCCAGTACTAAAACAGGGCCCTCGGACTATGGCTACACCTTC	CASTKTGPSDYGYTF
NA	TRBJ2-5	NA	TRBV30	TGTGCCTGGAATCTACCAGGAAAGACCCAGTACTTC	CAWNLPGKTQYF
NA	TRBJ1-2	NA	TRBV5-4	TGTGCCAGCAGCTTGGTATCTAACTATGGCTACACCTTC	CASSLVSNYGYTF
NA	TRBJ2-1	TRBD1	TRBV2	TGTGCCAGCAGTGGGACAGGGGGAAATGAGCAGTTCTTC	CASSGTGGNEQFF
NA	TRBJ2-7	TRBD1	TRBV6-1	TGTGCCAGCAGCCGACAGGGGATCTACGAGCAGTACTTC	CASSRQGIYEQYF
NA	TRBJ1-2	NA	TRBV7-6	TGTGCCAGCAGCTTAGAGGGAGGAGCAGGTGGCTACACCTTC	CASSLEGGAGGYTF
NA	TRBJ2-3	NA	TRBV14	TGTGCCAGCAGCCAAGACGGGATTAGCACAGATACGCAGTATTTT	CASSQDGISTDTQYF
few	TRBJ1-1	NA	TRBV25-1	TGTGCCAGCAGTCCACCCCGGGACACTGAAGCTTTCTTT	CASSPPRDTEAFF
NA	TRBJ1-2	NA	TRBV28	TGTGCCAGCAGTTTCCCGGGGGAGGGGAACTATGGCTACACCTTC	CASSFPGEGNYGYTF
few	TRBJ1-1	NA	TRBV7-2	TGTGCCAGCAGCCTTCAGGGGCTCGCTATGAACACTGAAGCTTTCTTT	CASSLQGLAMNTEAFF
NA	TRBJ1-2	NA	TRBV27	TGTGCCCGCGAACCTCAGGGCCCCGATTCAAGGTTATATGGCTACACCTTC	CAREPQGPDSRLYGYTF
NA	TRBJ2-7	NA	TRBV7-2	TGTGCCAGCAGCTTAGCGGAGTGGTCCTACGAGCAGTACTTC	CASSLAEWSYEQYF
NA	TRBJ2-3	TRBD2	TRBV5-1	TGCGCCAGCAGCAAAGTAGCGGGGGAAAGCACAGATACGCAGTATTTT	CASSKVAGESTDTQYF
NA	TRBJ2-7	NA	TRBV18	TGTGCCAGCTCACCGGCAGGTTCCTACGAGCAGTACTTC	CASSPAGSYEQYF
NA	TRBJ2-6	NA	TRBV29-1	TGCAGCGTTGAACAGGACAGCTCTGGGGCCAACGTCCTGACTTTC	CSVEQDSSGANVLTF
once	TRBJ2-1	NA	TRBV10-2	TGCGCCAGCAGTGTACAGGGGAGGAACTACAATGAGCAGTTCTTC	CASSVQGRNYNEQFF
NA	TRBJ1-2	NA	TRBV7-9	TGTGCCAGCAGCTTAATGGCGGCCGAGAACTATGGCTACACCTTC	CASSLMAAENYGYTF
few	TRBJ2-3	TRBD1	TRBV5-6	TGTGCCAGCAGCTTGGGACAGGGGGCAAGGGATACGCAGTATTTT	CASSLGQGARDTQYF
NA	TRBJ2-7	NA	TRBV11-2	TGTGCCAGCAGCTCCTCTTCCACCGCCTTCTACGAGCAGTACTTC	CASSSSSTAFYEQYF
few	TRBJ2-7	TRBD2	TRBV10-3	TGTGCCATCATGGGACTAGCGGGATCCGAGCAGTACTTC	CAIMGLAGSEQYF
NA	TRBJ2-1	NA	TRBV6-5	TGTGCCAGCAGGCCCGAGGGCACGGATGAGCAGTTCTTC	CASRPEGTDEQFF
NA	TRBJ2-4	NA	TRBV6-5	TGTGCCAGCAGTTACTCAGACATGAACATTCAGTACTTC	CASSYSDMNIQYF
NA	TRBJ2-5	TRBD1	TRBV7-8	TGTGCCAGCAGCTTAGCTATCGCCGGGACAGGACGAGAGACCCAGTACTTC	CASSLAIAGTGRETQYF
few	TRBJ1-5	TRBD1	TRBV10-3	TGTGCCATTAGGGACAGGGAGGATCAGCCCCAGCATTTT	CAIRDREDQPQHF
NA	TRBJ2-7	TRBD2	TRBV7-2	TGTGCCAGCAGCCGAAGACTAGCGGATTACGAGCAGTACTTC	CASSRRLADYEQYF
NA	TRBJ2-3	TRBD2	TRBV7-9	TGTGCCAGCAGCTTAGCCCGGACTAGCGGGACCACAGATACGCAGTATTTT	CASSLARTSGTTDTQYF
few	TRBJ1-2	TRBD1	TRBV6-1	TGTGCCAGCAGCGACCCGTCGACAGGGGGCGATGGCTACACCTTC	CASSDPSTGGDGYTF
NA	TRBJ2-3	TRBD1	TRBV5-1	TGCGCCAGCACTCCCGGACAGGGTGGATTCACAGATACGCAGTATTTT	CASTPGQGGFTDTQYF
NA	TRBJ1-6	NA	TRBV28	TGTGCCAGCAGGACCTCAGGGATGGGGAATTCACCCCTCCACTTT	CASRTSGMGNSPLHF
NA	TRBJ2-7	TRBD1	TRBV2	TGTGCCAGCAGTGAAGGTCTACGGGGACAGGGGGCCTACGAGCAGTACTTC	CASSEGLRGQGAYEQYF
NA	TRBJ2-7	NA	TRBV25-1	TGTGCCAGCAGTGCGGTTCCTAACTCCTACGAGCAGTACTTC	CASSAVPNSYEQYF
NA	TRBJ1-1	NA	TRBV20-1	TGCAGTGCCTGGGCGAACACTGAAGCTTTCTTT	CSAWANTEAFF
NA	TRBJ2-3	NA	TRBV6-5	TGTGCCAGCAGTTACTATCTATCTAGCACAGATACGCAGTATTTT	CASSYYLSSTDTQYF
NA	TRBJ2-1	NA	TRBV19	TGTGCCAGTAGGGACTTGAGCTCCTACAATGAGCAGTTCTTC	CASRDLSSYNEQFF
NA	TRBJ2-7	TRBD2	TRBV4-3	TGCGCCAGCAGCCAAGGGCTAGCGGAAGCCTACGAGCAGTACTTC	CASSQGLAEAYEQYF
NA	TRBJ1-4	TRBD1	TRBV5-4	TGTGCCAGCAGCAGAGGGGTGGGACAGGGTGGTGAAAAACTGTTTTTT	CASSRGVGQGGEKLFF
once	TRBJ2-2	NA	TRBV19	TGTGCCAGTAGTCCCGGTTGGGCGGGTAACACCGGGGAGCTGTTTTTT	CASSPGWAGNTGELFF
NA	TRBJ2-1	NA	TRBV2	TGTGCCAGCACAAGACAGAATGAGCAGTTCTTC	CASTRQNEQFF
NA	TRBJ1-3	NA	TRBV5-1	TGCGCCAGCAGCTTGGAGTTGAGCTCTGGAAACACCATATATTTT	CASSLELSSGNTIYF
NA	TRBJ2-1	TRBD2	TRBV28	TGTGCCAGCAGTTTAACGGCTAGCGGGAGCACTGAGCAGTTCTTC	CASSLTASGSTEQFF
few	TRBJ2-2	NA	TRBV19	TGTGCCAGTGCTAGGTACCTCACCGGGGAGCTGTTTTTT	CASARYLTGELFF
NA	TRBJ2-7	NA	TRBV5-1	TGCGCCAGCAGCTTGGGCCGGCAGGGAGGCTCCTACGAGCAGTACTTC	CASSLGRQGGSYEQYF
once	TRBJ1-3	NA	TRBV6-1	TGTGCCAGCAGTGTCCGACTGGTCTCTGGAAACACCATATATTTT	CASSVRLVSGNTIYF
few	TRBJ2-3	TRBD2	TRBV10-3	TGTGCCATCAGTGAAGGACTAGCGGAGCCCACAGATACGCAGTATTTT	CAISEGLAEPTDTQYF
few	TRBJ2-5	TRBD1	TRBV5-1	TGCGCCAGCAGCCCAGGGGACAGACATGGGGAGACCCAGTACTTC	CASSPGDRHGETQYF
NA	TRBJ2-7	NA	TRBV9	TGTGCCAGCAGCGTAGCCCCCCTCCCCAGCTACGAGCAGTACTTC	CASSVAPLPSYEQYF
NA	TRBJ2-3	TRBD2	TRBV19	TGTGCCAGTAAACTAGCGGGAGAAGCAGATACGCAGTATTTT	CASKLAGEADTQYF
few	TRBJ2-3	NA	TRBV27	TGTGCCAGCAGTTTGGGCCGAGGCACAGATACGCAGTATTTT	CASSLGRGTDTQYF
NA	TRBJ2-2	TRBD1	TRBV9	TGTGCCAGCAGCGAGGGGGGGACAGGGGGTATCGGGGAGCTGTTTTTT	CASSEGGTGGIGELFF
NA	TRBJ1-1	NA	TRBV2	TGTGCCAGCACGATTAACATGAACACTGAAGCTTTCTTT	CASTINMNTEAFF
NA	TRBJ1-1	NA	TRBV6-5	TGTGCCAGCACCTACTACCCCGGCAACACTGAAGCTTTCTTT	CASTYYPGNTEAFF
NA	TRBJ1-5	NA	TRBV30	TGTGCCTGGGGCGGCGGCGGCAATCAGCCCCAGCATTTT	CAWGGGGNQPQHF
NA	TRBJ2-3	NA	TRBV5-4	TGTGCCAGCAGGGCCTTTGGCGGGGATACGCAGTATTTT	CASRAFGGDTQYF